This TCR beta chain was sequenced during a study of neoadjuvant anti-PD-1 for oral cavity cancer (dated by TCRdb to about 2021). Turning to the overall study: Three to four biweekly doses of nivolumab at 3 mg/kg were mostly administered to patients before curative-intent surgical resection. Patients without progression received a fourth nivolumab dose around day 43 and underwent definitive surgical resection on days 50-56. Patients with complete response, partial response or stable disease by RECIST 1.1 were defined as responders, whereas patients with progression were defined as non-responders. The parent correlative cohort had about a dozen patients and a response rate of more than 25%. Findings and caveats that apply to the study as a whole: Only a few patients per response group were included in the TCR analyses, and the authors called for validation in larger cohorts. Higher pretreatment blood Treg/Th17 ratios correlated with both higher pretreatment blood TCRbeta clonality and lower post-treatment tumor TCRbeta clonality. After neoadjuvant nivolumab, T cell clonality (Gini index) in PBMCs was significantly higher in non-responders than in responders.

The meaning of the sample's time point label: before neoadjuvant nivolumab. The patients had newly diagnosed stage II-IVA oral cavity squamous cell carcinoma and had not received any prior systemic or radiation treatment. Everyone in the cohort had locally advanced, HPV-negative oral cavity squamous cell carcinoma. Peripheral blood mononuclear cells were analyzed directly, without maintenance or expansion in culture. The samples were obtained from a longitudinal correlative study of a single-arm phase II trial testing neoadjuvant nivolumab in oral cavity squamous cell carcinoma. Subject-matched pre- and post-treatment PBMCs and tumors from three responders and three non-responders underwent genomic DNA-based TCRbeta sequencing. Peripheral blood mononuclear cells were drawn once before nivolumab treatment and a second time after treatment, when surgery took place. Genomic DNA was isolated from PBMCs using the Maxwell RSC DNA from Cells kit.

In its sample, this clone was seen once. The specificity of this receptor is unknown. Base qualities are missing; no much larger clone stands one base away. For deep sequencing, PBMC libraries mostly used about 490 ng of input genomic DNA, with six replicates for each sample. Following the manufacturer's instructions, the team built TCRbeta libraries using the immunoSEQ hsTCRbeta kit. Sequencing of the completed libraries took place using an Illumina NovaSeq 6000 S4 flow cell after they had been pooled to 2.5 to 3.5 nM. Turning to the authors' computational methods: The immunoSEQ Analyzer handled quality control and preprocessing of the raw data. The analysis was restricted to productive rearrangements, with each unique CDR3 amino acid sequence defining a clonotype. Repertoire clonality was estimated as the Gini-Simpson index, computed with the R package tcR. Student's t test was used to compare Gini indices, and Pearson correlation was used to assess associations with tumor size change. TCRdb took this table from immuneACCESS and kept in-frame rearrangements with V and J called. Such tables lack part of the clones; where checked against another copy, unresolved V genes explain under half of the gap, and the rest is unexplained. Clonal size and the V and J genes are those of that table, whereas D and trimming came from the DNA. The sample contains more than 50,000 clones, around 85% of them found a single time. Just over 2.5% of the sample is taken by the ten largest.

The source of this sequence is a person aged 40 to 85 with oral cavity squamous cell carcinoma. The starting material was PBMCs, obtained before nivolumab (anti-PD-1) treatment.

The CDR3 loop reads CASSAQGTGSYEQYF. The nucleotides are TGTGCCAGCAGCGCACAGGGGACTGGCTCCTACGAGCAGTACTTC. This receptor chain uses TRBV21-1 and TRBJ2-7; the table's TRBD1 call for D was not verified on the DNA. TRBV21-1 is termed a pseudogene. The CDR3 goes from the cysteine to the phenylalanine over 15 residues. The CDR3 DNA has 45 bases and is translated from base 1.